These 25 T cell receptor beta chains came from one sample sequenced in a study of patients and donors after allogeneic stem cell transplantation. Via MiXCR, TCRdb re-called the RT-PCR reads, giving one row per CDR3 protein. Among some 200,000 distinct CDR3 sequences, approximately 41% were seen once, and the ten largest hold 33%. Sequencing input: blood, either unsorted or a sorted T cell fraction (not recorded which). These receptors came from a human donor who was either an allogeneic HSCT recipient or a stem cell or donor lymphocyte infusion donor (not recorded which). It is not recorded whose cells these are; they may come from a transplant donor.

In its sample, this clonotype was seen a few times. CDR3: CASSYGAGGLTEAFF. The CDR3 DNA is TGTGCCAGCAGTTACGGGGCAGGGGGCTTGACTGAAGCTTTCTTT. This sequence joins TRBV6-5 and TRBJ1-1; 8 nucleotides agree with TRBD1. The germline CDR1 and CDR2 sequences are MNHEY and SVGAGI. The CDR3 covers 15 residues. After removal of 2 bases from V and 5 bases from J, the junction contained 7 bases not matched to a gene.

This clonotype occurred a few times. The chain is built from TRBV4-2 and TRBJ2-5; D is unresolved. This CDR3 region has 12 residues. CDR1 is LGHNA and CDR2 is YNFKEQ in the germline V gene. V dropped 0 bases and J dropped 5 bases, with 4 bases sitting between them. Here the CDR3 DNA reads TGTGCCAGCAGCCAAGACCGGGAGACCCAGTACTTC. It codes for CASSQDRETQYF.

The J gene is TRBJ1-1, the V gene TRBV15, with a tentative D call TRBD1 (5 bases). The CDR3 runs to 15 residues. CDR1 is LNHNV and CDR2 is YYDKDF in the germline V gene (reference sequence). V lost 1 base, J lost 8 bases, and 17 bases lay in between. CDR3 DNA sequence: TGTGCCACCAGCAGAGGGGGTGGGGCATTAACGGAAGCTTTCTTT. It yields the protein CATSRGGGALTEAFF.

The gene calls are TRBV6-1 and TRBJ2-3; 8 nucleotides agree with TRBD1. CDR1 and CDR2 (germline): MNHNS, SASEGT. This CDR3 has 15 amino acids. V lost 3 bases, J lost 1 base, and 3 bases stayed unmatched. The CDR3 is CASSDSQGGTDTQYF. CDR3 sequence (DNA): TGTGCCAGCAGTGATTCACAGGGGGGCACAGATACGCAGTATTTT.

The gene calls are TRBV3-1 and TRBJ1-4; maybe TRBD1 (5 bases). Between the trimmed V and J ends, which lost 2 bases and 7 bases, there was a span of 8 bases. CDR3 size: 13 residues. Germline V gene lookup returns CDR1 LGHDT and CDR2 YNNKEL (reference sequence). The CDR3: CASSQRGREKLFF. In DNA form, the CDR3 reads TGTGCCAGCAGCCAAAGGGGTCGTGAAAAACTGTTTTTT. Filled out from reference TRBV3-1 and TRBJ1-4, the complete variable domain reads DTAVSQTPKYLVTQMGNDKSIKCEQNLGHDTMYWYKQDSKKFLKIMFSYNNKELIINETVPNRFSPKSPDKAHLNLHINSLELGDSAVYFCASSQRGREKLFFGSGTQLSVL.

This rearrangement joins TRBV5-6 to TRBJ2-5, with TRBD1 matching 10 bases. Germline CDR1 and CDR2: SGHDT and YYEEEE. V gave up 4 bases and J gave up 5 bases; unmatched junction bases: 8. The CDR3 contains 15 residues. The CDR3 DNA follows: TGTGCCAGCAGCCAGGGTGGACAGGGGGGCGAGACCCAGTACTTC. Its translation is CASSQGGQGGETQYF. The full variable domain, completed using reference TRBV5-6 and TRBJ2-5, is DAGVTQSPTHLIKTRGQQVTLRCSPKSGHDTVSWYQQALGQGPQFIFQYYEEEERQRGNFPDRFSGHQFPNYSSELNVNALLLGDSALYLCASSQGGQGGETQYFGPGTRLLVL.

V gene TRBV10-3 combines with J gene TRBJ1-2, with a possible D match to TRBD1 (5 bases). Germline V lookup: CDR1 ENHRY, CDR2 SYGVKD. CDR3 size: 13 residues. Trimming took off 2 bases at V and 6 bases at J, with 10 bases between the two ends. The CDR3 bases are TGTGCCATCAGTGAGGAGGGGACCCATGGCTACACCTTC. Protein product: CAISEEGTHGYTF.

The rearrangement uses TRBV6-6 and TRBJ2-3; tentative D call: TRBD2 (6 bases). The CDR3 is 16 residues long. CDR1 MNHNY and CDR2 SVGAGI come from the germline V gene (reference sequence). V was trimmed by 0 bases and J by 2 bases, leaving 12 bases between them. CDR3 nucleotide sequence: TGTGCCAGCAGTTACTCCCACGGGAGAGACACAGATACGCAGTATTTT. Translation gives CASSYSHGRDTDTQYF.

This clonotype appeared a few times. CDR3 amino acids: CASSSTANTEAFF. CDR3 coding DNA: TGTGCCAGCAGCTCCACTGCGAACACTGAAGCTTTCTTT. The chain recombines TRBV5-6 with TRBJ1-1, with D uncertain. Germline-derived CDR1 and CDR2 are SGHDT and YYEEEE. The CDR3 covers 13 residues. V lost 3 bases and J 1 base, leaving 7 bases between the germline ends.

This clonotype was picked up a small number of times. The chain joins TRBV6-5 to TRBJ2-7; D perhaps matches TRBD2 (5 bases). The V and J ends lost 4 bases and 2 bases respectively, with 12 bases between them. Per the germline V gene, CDR1 is MNHEY and CDR2 is SVGAGI. This CDR3 region has 14 residues. The DNA for the CDR3 is TGTGCCAGCAGTTCTACTTCCGGGGCCTACGAGCAGTACTTC. This translates into CASSSTSGAYEQYF.

Remarks on this clonotype: This may come from a read error, since a much larger clone is one base off. The chain combines TRBV11-2 with TRBJ1-5, with TRBD2 as a possible D gene (6 bases). Near its end, the DNA agrees better with TRBJ2-3, so the J call may be wrong. CDR1 and CDR2 from the germline V gene are SGHAT and FQNNGV. The CDR3 covers 14 residues. The CDR3 is CASSLGRSNQPQYF. The DNA of the CDR3 is TGTGCCAGCAGCCTGGGGAGGAGCAATCAGCCCCAGTATTTT.

This clonotype was seen ten or more times. V is TRBV30 and J is TRBJ1-6; 11 nucleotides line up with TRBD1. Losses at the gene ends were 3 bases for V and 6 bases for J; bases not matched to a gene: 4. CDR1 GTSNPN and CDR2 SVGIG come from the germline V gene (reference sequence). CDR3 length: 15 amino acids. In DNA, the CDR3 is TGTGCCTGGAGAGCGGACAGGGGGCTTAATTCACCCCTCCACTTT. The encoded protein is CAWRADRGLNSPLHF.

The chain uses TRBV2 and TRBJ1-5; D not certain. CDR1 SNHLY and CDR2 FYNNEI come from the germline V gene. The CDR3 has 15 amino acids. V lost 1 base to trimming and J lost 0 bases, with 7 bases between them. The CDR3 region is CASSEDSISNQPQHF. In DNA form, the CDR3 reads TGTGCCAGCAGTGAAGACTCAATTAGCAATCAGCCCCAGCATTTT.

This clonotype was found a few times. This chain joins TRBV28 and TRBJ2-1; 9 nucleotides align to TRBD1. The CDR3 extends over 15 amino acids. Germline lookup yields CDR1 MDHEN and CDR2 SYDVKM. The junction had 3 bases not matched to a gene; V was cut back by 2 bases and J by 4 bases. CDR3 sequence: CASSLGTGMYNEQFF. Here the CDR3 DNA reads TGTGCCAGCAGTTTAGGGACAGGGATGTACAATGAGCAGTTCTTC.

This chain links TRBV4-3 with TRBJ2-1; 10 bases are a match to TRBD2. Trimming took 0 bases from V and 7 from J; bases not matched to a gene: 9. CDR3 length: 17 amino acids. Germline CDR1 and CDR2: LGHNA and YSLEER. CDR3 DNA sequence: TGCGCCAGCAGCCAAGACCGCGGGCTAGCGGGAGTAAATGAGCAGTTCTTC. This sequence encodes CASSQDRGLAGVNEQFF.

In this sample, this clonotype turned up once. This chain connects TRBV4-3 to TRBJ1-2; D is unclear. The CDR3 consists of 14 residues. The germline V and J ends were trimmed by 2 bases and 4 bases, with 11 bases remaining between them. Germline CDR1 LGHNA, CDR2 YSLEER. In nucleotides, the CDR3 is TGCGCCAGCAGCCAAATCCGTTCCGGCTATGGCTACACCTTC. This sequence encodes CASSQIRSGYGYTF.

The chain uses TRBV3-1 and TRBJ2-5; D unclear. V was trimmed by 3 bases and J by 1 base, leaving 3 bases between them. Germline lookup yields CDR1 LGHDT and CDR2 YNNKEL (reference sequence). CDR3 size: 12 residues. CDR3: CASSHSQETQYF. The DNA of the CDR3 is TGTGCCAGCAGCCACTCCCAAGAGACCCAGTACTTC.

This clonotype was observed a few times. The J gene is TRBJ1-6, the V gene TRBV6-6, with TRBD1 matching 10 bases. This CDR3 region has 17 residues. V lost 5 bases and J lost 10; bases outside the gene matches: 14. The V gene's germline CDR1 is MNHNY and CDR2 SVGAGI (reference sequence). The CDR3 is CASSLSGTGALKSPLHF. CDR3 sequence (DNA): TGTGCCAGCAGTCTCTCCGGGACAGGGGCCCTCAAATCACCCCTCCACTTT.

The chain has TRBV27 and TRBJ2-5, with D tentatively TRBD1 (6 bases). The CDR3 length is 14 residues. Trimming removed 6 bases at V and 7 bases at J, with 18 bases between. Germline CDR1 reads MNHEY; CDR2 reads SMNVEV (reference sequence). CDR3 sequence reads: CASRLDRPRWTQYF. DNA of the CDR3: TGTGCCAGCAGACTCGACAGGCCAAGATGGACCCAGTACTTC.

J is TRBJ1-1 and V is TRBV2; D uncertain. The germline gives CDR1 SNHLY, CDR2 FYNNEI. Deletions cut 4 bases from V and 3 bases from J, with 6 bases between. There are 12 residues in the CDR3. CDR3: CASSAFDTEAFF. The CDR3 DNA reads TGTGCCAGCAGTGCTTTCGACACTGAAGCTTTCTTT. The full variable domain, in which reference TRBV2 and TRBJ1-1 provide the parts outside the CDR3, is EPEVTQTPSHQVTQMGQEVILRCVPISNHLYFYWYRQILGQKVEFLVSFYNNEISEKSEIFDDQFSVERPDGSNFTLKIRSTKLEDSAMYFCASSAFDTEAFFGQGTRLTVV.

This clonotype was observed a few times. The rearrangement uses TRBV7-2 and TRBJ1-3; no clear D gene. The CDR3 covers 16 residues. Deletions cut 0 bases from V and 0 bases from J, with 9 bases between. The V gene's germline CDR1 is SGHTA and CDR2 FQGNSA. CDR3 protein: CASSLAGLHSGNTIYF. The CDR3 nucleotides read TGTGCCAGCAGCTTAGCCGGACTCCACTCTGGAAACACCATATATTTT. The whole variable domain, filled in from reference TRBV7-2 and TRBJ1-3, reads GAGVSQSPSNKVTEKGKDVELRCDPISGHTALYWYRQSLGQGLEFLIYFQGNSAPDKSGLPSDRFSAERTGGSVSTLTIQRTQQEDSAVYLCASSLAGLHSGNTIYFGEGSWLTVV.

This sequence joins TRBV4-1 and TRBJ2-7, with TRBD2 matching over 11 bases. The CDR3 is 18 residues long. Germline CDR1 reads MGHRA; CDR2 reads YSYEKL. J lost 6 bases, V lost 4 bases, and 17 bases had no gene match. Here the CDR3 reads CASSLSLTTSGSSGEQYF. The DNA for the CDR3 is TGCGCCAGCAGCCTCTCCTTAACAACTAGCGGGAGTTCGGGCGAGCAGTACTTC.

The chain employs TRBV20-1 and TRBJ2-1; 7 bases line up with TRBD2. This CDR3 has 15 amino acids. Germline trimming cut 1 base from V and 3 bases from J; bases unmatched to any gene: 6. Germline V gives CDR1 DFQATT, CDR2 SNEGSKA (reference sequence). In DNA form, the CDR3 reads TGCAGTGCTAGAGCTCTAGCGGAATTCTACAATGAGCAGTTCTTC. It codes for CSARALAEFYNEQFF.

The rearrangement links TRBV12-3 or TRBV12-4 to TRBJ2-1; 9 nucleotides line up with TRBD2. The CDR3 runs 16 residues. J was trimmed by 7 bases and V by 5 bases; bases with no gene match: 12. The CDR3 loop reads CASSARTSGSLNEQFF. The CDR3 nucleotides are TGTGCCAGCAGTGCCCGAACTAGCGGGTCATTAAATGAGCAGTTCTTC.

This clonotype was counted a single time. Mismatch with germline at one junction end may stem from a read error. This rearrangement joins TRBV7-9 to TRBJ1-6, with 7 bases identical to TRBD1. Germline V gene sequence: CDR1 SEHNR, CDR2 FQNEAQ (reference sequence). The CDR3 loop spans 12 amino acids. The CDR3 DNA reads as TGTACCAGCAGCTCGGAACAGGGGCCCCTCCACTTT. It encodes CTSSSEQGPLHF.